The rows below give T cell receptor beta chains drawn from one sample of a study of blood T cell repertoires in COVID-19. The protocol was immunoSEQ multiplex PCR, while the TCRdb copy is restricted to in-frame clones and leaves out a portion. The sample holds roughly 100,000 clones, 80% to 95% seen once. Material for sequencing was peripheral blood. These receptors were collected from a man younger than 35 with acute or convalescent COVID-19. CDR3s include the opening cysteine and the closing phenylalanine or tryptophan. The D gene is left open where the match is weak. Expanded clones are given a class, and other clones once, few, many or no size at all.

J | D | length | size | V | CDR3 | DNA
TRBJ2-2 | . | 16 | . | TRBV7-9 | CASSLYTGANTGELFF | TGTGCCAGCAGCTTATACACGGGGGCGAACACCGGGGAGCTGTTTTTT
TRBJ1-6 | TRBD1 | 17 | . | TRBV6-1 | CASSEAPLTGGNSPLHF | TGTGCCAGCAGTGAAGCACCCTTGACAGGGGGGAATTCACCCCTCCACTTT
TRBJ1-5 | TRBD1 | 14 | . | TRBV6-5 | CASYTGTDNQPQHF | TGTGCCAGCTACACCGGGACAGACAATCAGCCCCAGCATTTT
TRBJ1-2 | TRBD1 | 14 | . | TRBV9 | CASSRGQGGYGYTF | TGTGCCAGCAGTCGAGGACAGGGGGGCTATGGCTACACCTTC
TRBJ1-2 | . | 18 | once | TRBV27 | CASSLQYRTYGTTDGYTF | TGTGCCAGCAGTTTACAATATAGGACATACGGAACAACAGATGGCTACACCTTC
TRBJ1-2 | TRBD1 | 14 | . | TRBV19 | CASSISGTDYGYTF | TGTGCCAGTAGTATCTCCGGGACAGACTATGGCTACACCTTC
TRBJ2-1 | TRBD2 | 14 | . | TRBV6-6 | CASSTSGRVNEQFF | TGTGCCAGCAGTACTAGCGGGAGAGTCAATGAGCAGTTCTTC
TRBJ1-1 | TRBD1 | 16 | once | TRBV10-1 | CASRGDRGRGNTEAFF | TGCGCCAGCAGGGGGGACAGGGGGCGCGGGAACACTGAAGCTTTCTTT
TRBJ2-7 | TRBD1 | 15 | . | TRBV10-3 | CAISAGTVAPYEQYF | TGTGCCATCAGCGCCGGGACAGTCGCTCCCTACGAGCAGTACTTC
TRBJ1-5 | . | 13 | once | TRBV6-5 | CASSTVSNQPQHF | TGTGCCAGCTCGACAGTTAGCAATCAGCCCCAGCATTTT
TRBJ1-5 | . | 14 | . | TRBV6-1 | CASSESGSNQPQHF | TGTGCCAGCAGTGAATCAGGCAGCAATCAGCCCCAGCATTTT
TRBJ2-3 | . | 15 | . | TRBV30 | CAWSKDITSTDTQYF | TGTGCCTGGAGCAAAGACATAACTAGCACAGATACGCAGTATTTT
TRBJ1-1 | . | 15 | . | TRBV5-1 | CASSLEGVMNTEAFF | TGCGCCAGCAGCTTGGAAGGGGTGATGAACACTGAAGCTTTCTTT
TRBJ1-5 | TRBD1 | 14 | . | TRBV6-5 | CASRPTGGRQPQHF | TGTGCCAGCAGGCCTACAGGGGGCAGACAGCCCCAGCATTTT
TRBJ1-4 | TRBD1 | 15 | . | TRBV2 | CASSEDRGTNEKLFF | TGTGCCAGCAGTGAAGACAGGGGTACTAATGAAAAACTGTTTTTT
TRBJ1-3 | . | 15 | . | TRBV9 | CASSLDSPSGNTIYF | TGTGCCAGCAGCCTGGACAGTCCCTCTGGAAACACCATATATTTT
TRBJ1-1 | TRBD1 | 16 | . | TRBV5-5 | CASSGATGAPRAEAFF | TGTGCCAGCAGCGGCGCGACAGGGGCCCCAAGGGCTGAAGCTTTCTTT
TRBJ1-1 | TRBD1 | 11 | . | TRBV27 | CASSPGQGAFF | TGTGCCAGCAGTCCCGGACAGGGAGCTTTCTTT
TRBJ1-6 | . | 15 | . | TRBV5-1 | CASSLEEARNSPLHF | TGCGCCAGCAGCTTGGAGGAGGCGCGTAATTCACCCCTCCACTTT
TRBJ2-5 | . | 15 | . | TRBV10-2 | CASRGGQSNQETQYF | TGCGCCAGCAGGGGGGGACAGTCCAACCAAGAGACCCAGTACTTC
TRBJ2-1 | . | 15 | . | TRBV4-1 | CASSHQDSPYNEQFF | TGCGCCAGCAGCCATCAAGACAGCCCCTACAATGAGCAGTTCTTC
TRBJ1-1 | TRBD1 | 17 | . | TRBV3-1/TRBV3-2 | CASSTGTGGRRGTEAFF | TGTGCCAGCAGCACCGGGACAGGGGGCCGTAGGGGTACTGAAGCTTTCTTT
TRBJ2-1 | TRBD2 | 14 | . | TRBV5-8 | CASSGGDLYNEQFF | TGTGCCAGCAGTGGGGGGGACTTATACAATGAGCAGTTCTTC
TRBJ1-1 | . | 16 | . | TRBV7-9 | CASSFPKEGEDTEAFF | TGTGCCAGCAGCTTTCCCAAGGAAGGGGAAGACACTGAAGCTTTCTTT
TRBJ2-7 | TRBD2 | 20 | . | TRBV2 | CASSEAPGLAGGNLYYEQYF | TGTGCCAGCAGTGAAGCCCCGGGACTAGCGGGAGGAAATCTATACTACGAGCAGTACTTC
TRBJ2-3 | . | 13 | . | TRBV19 | CASSPLGTDTQYF | TGTGCCAGTAGTCCTCTCGGTACAGATACGCAGTATTTT
TRBJ1-1 | TRBD1 | 16 | . | TRBV11-2 | CASSSHPGTASGEAFF | TGTGCCAGCAGCTCACATCCTGGGACAGCCAGTGGTGAAGCTTTCTTT
TRBJ2-2 | TRBD1 | 15 | . | TRBV6-5 | CASSYGQGYTGELFF | TGTGCCAGCAGTTACGGACAGGGGTACACCGGGGAGCTGTTTTTT
TRBJ1-2 | TRBD1 | 15 | once | TRBV6-5 | CASSSRDRGGYGYTF | TGTGCCAGCAGTTCCCGGGACAGGGGAGGGTATGGCTACACCTTC
TRBJ1-1 | TRBD1 | 16 | few | TRBV7-8 | CASSTRQGVVSTEAFF | TGTGCCAGCAGCACCAGACAGGGGGTTGTATCCACTGAAGCTTTCTTT
TRBJ1-3 | . | 16 | . | TRBV7-9 | CASSLGGRESGNTIYF | TGTGCCAGCAGCTTAGGTGGGAGGGAATCTGGAAACACCATATATTTT
TRBJ2-1 | TRBD1 | 14 | . | TRBV30 | CAWRATGGSNEQFF | TGTGCCTGGAGGGCGACAGGGGGCTCGAATGAGCAGTTCTTC
TRBJ1-1 | . | 13 | . | TRBV30 | CAWKDGGDTEAFF | TGTGCCTGGAAGGACGGGGGGGACACTGAAGCTTTCTTT
TRBJ1-6 | . | 17 | . | TRBV5-4 | CASSLAAASSYNSPLHF | TGTGCCAGCAGCTTGGCGGCGGCGAGCTCCTATAATTCACCCCTCCACTTT
TRBJ2-3 | . | 17 | . | TRBV5-1 | CASSLDGRGTSTDTQYF | TGCGCCAGCAGCTTGGATGGGCGGGGAACTAGCACAGATACGCAGTATTTT
TRBJ2-6 | . | 18 | few | TRBV5-1 | CASSRAGGRSTGANVLTF | TGCGCCAGCAGCCGAGCTGGGGGGAGGTCTACTGGGGCCAACGTCCTGACTTTC
TRBJ1-2 | . | 14 | . | TRBV6-5 | CASIYVRGALGYTF | TGTGCCAGCATTTACGTCCGGGGGGCGTTGGGCTACACCTTC
TRBJ1-2 | . | 13 | . | TRBV19 | CASSAQGAYGYTF | TGTGCCAGTAGTGCACAGGGCGCCTATGGCTACACCTTC
TRBJ1-1 | TRBD1 | 14 | . | TRBV19 | CASHRRGLNTEAFF | TGTGCCAGTCACCGCAGGGGGCTTAACACTGAAGCTTTCTTT
TRBJ2-7 | TRBD2 | 15 | . | TRBV5-8 | CASSLGLAGVYEQYF | TGTGCCAGCAGCTTGGGACTAGCGGGGGTCTACGAGCAGTACTTC
TRBJ2-1 | TRBD1 | 14 | . | TRBV5-1 | CASSLVQGAGEQFF | TGCGCCAGCAGCTTGGTCCAGGGGGCGGGTGAGCAGTTCTTC
TRBJ2-7 | . | 14 | . | TRBV14 | CASSPRRSPYEQYF | TGTGCCAGCAGCCCGAGGAGAAGTCCCTACGAGCAGTACTTC
TRBJ1-1 | . | 15 | once | TRBV15 | CATSDVKHSYTEAFF | TGTGCCACCAGCGATGTAAAACACAGTTACACTGAAGCTTTCTTT
TRBJ1-5 | . | 13 | . | TRBV19 | CASSMGSRQPQHF | TGTGCCAGTAGTATGGGCAGTCGACAGCCCCAGCATTTT
TRBJ1-5 | . | 12 | . | TRBV28 | CASSPSGQPQHF | TGTGCCAGCAGTCCCTCGGGGCAGCCCCAGCATTTT
TRBJ1-1 | . | 14 | . | TRBV6-5 | CASSKQGRNTEAFF | TGTGCCAGCAGTAAACAGGGTCGGAACACTGAAGCTTTCTTT
TRBJ1-1 | . | 18 | . | TRBV23-1 | CASSPPRGTTSLNTEAFF | TGCGCCAGCAGTCCCCCGAGGGGGACAACGTCCTTGAACACTGAAGCTTTCTTT
TRBJ2-2 | TRBD1 | 15 | . | TRBV14 | CASSLRTGVTGELFF | TGTGCCAGCAGCCTTCGGACAGGGGTCACCGGGGAGCTGTTTTTT
TRBJ2-1 | TRBD2 | 18 | . | TRBV27 | CASSLLASSGIKVDEQFF | TGTGCCAGCAGCTTGTTAGCGTCTAGCGGGATTAAGGTGGATGAGCAGTTCTTC
TRBJ2-7 | . | 16 | . | TRBV4-1 | CASSQVGGTGAYEQYF | TGCGCCAGCAGCCAAGTGGGGGGTACAGGGGCCTACGAGCAGTACTTC
TRBJ2-2 | TRBD2 | 18 | . | TRBV19 | CASSSRGTSGIGTGELFF | TGTGCCAGTAGTTCGCGTGGGACTAGCGGGATAGGGACCGGGGAGCTGTTTTTT
TRBJ1-5 | TRBD1 | 15 | once | TRBV6-1 | CASSDLGGAGQPQHF | TGTGCCAGCAGTGATTTAGGGGGCGCGGGTCAGCCCCAGCATTTT
TRBJ1-1 | . | 15 | . | TRBV3-1/TRBV3-2 | CASSQTGSANTEAFF | TGTGCCAGCAGCCAGACCGGGAGCGCGAACACTGAAGCTTTCTTT
TRBJ2-3 | . | 19 | once | TRBV14 | CASSRFGLLAGPSTDTQYF | TGTGCCAGCAGCCGGTTTGGTCTGTTGGCGGGGCCTAGCACAGATACGCAGTATTTT